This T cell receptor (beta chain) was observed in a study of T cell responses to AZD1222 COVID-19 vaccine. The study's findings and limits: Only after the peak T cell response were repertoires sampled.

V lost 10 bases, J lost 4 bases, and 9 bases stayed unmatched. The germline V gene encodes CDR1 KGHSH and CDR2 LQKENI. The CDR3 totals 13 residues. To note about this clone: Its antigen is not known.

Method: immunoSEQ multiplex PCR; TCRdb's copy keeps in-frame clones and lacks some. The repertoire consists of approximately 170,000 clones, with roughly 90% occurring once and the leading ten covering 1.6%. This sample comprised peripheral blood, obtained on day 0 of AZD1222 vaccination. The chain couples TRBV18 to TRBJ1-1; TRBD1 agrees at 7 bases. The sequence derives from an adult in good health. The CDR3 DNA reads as TGTGCCACCATGACAGGGCCGACCACTGAAGCTTTCTTT. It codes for CATMTGPTTEAFF.